The clone carrying this T cell receptor beta chain was recorded many times. This entry is derived from a study of cytotoxic CD8 clonotypes in ibrutinib-treated CLL. Depth targeted 1 in 200,000 to 1 in 1 million T cells, averaging roughly 9.7x coverage per clonotype. Generated by immunoSEQ multiplex PCR, the TCRdb table keeps only in-frame clones and is missing some. The sample includes roughly 200,000 clones, 65% to 80% of them seen just once. Germline V CDR1 and CDR2: KGHSH, LQKENI. CDR3 size: 13 residues. V dropped 3 bases and J dropped 9 bases, with 12 bases sitting between them. The origin of this receptor is a human donor with chronic lymphocytic leukemia. The source was PBMCs, collected after 12 months of ibrutinib treatment. V usage is TRBV18 and J usage is TRBJ2-1; D gene unclear. CDR3 bases: TGTGCCAGCTCACCCACGGAGAATCGTGAGCAGTTCTTC. Protein product: CASSPTENREQFF.